These 23 T cell receptor beta chains share one sample of origin, sequenced in a study of cytomegalovirus exposure and HLA in healthy donors. With 60 Vbeta and 13 Jbeta primers, the PCR was carried out. Method: immunoSEQ multiplex PCR; TCRdb's copy keeps in-frame clones and lacks some. The table lists about 64,000 clones, roughly 65% of them singletons. The specimen was PBMCs. The source is a male donor in good health and CMV-seropositive.

J is TRBJ1-1 and V is TRBV16; D perhaps matches TRBD1 (6 bases). The germline V gene has CDR1 KGHSY and CDR2 FQNENV. This CDR3 is 13 amino acids long. V was pared by 2 bases and J by 11 bases, with 15 bases between. For the CDR3, the DNA is TGTGCCAGCAGCCAAAATGGGGACAAGGAGGCTTTCTTT. Translated, it gives CASSQNGDKEAFF.

The V call is TRBV6-4, the J call TRBJ1-5; TRBD1 matches 10 bases. The CDR3 extends over 14 amino acids. V lost 6 bases and J lost 7; bases outside the gene matches: 6. The V gene's germline CDR1 is MRHNA and CDR2 SNTAGT. This CDR3 reads CASSKTGGGQPQHF. In DNA form, the CDR3 reads TGTGCCAGCAGCAAGACAGGGGGCGGCCAGCCCCAGCATTTT.

This clone was counted a single time. V is TRBV10-1 and J is TRBJ2-3; 10 bases agree with TRBD2. CDR3 length: 14 residues. Germline CDR1 is WNHNN and CDR2 is SYGVQD (reference sequence). V lost 2 bases, J lost 5 bases, and 1 base stayed unmatched. The CDR3: CASSESGRVDTQYF. The CDR3 DNA sequence: TGCGCCAGCAGTGAGAGCGGGAGGGTAGATACGCAGTATTTT.

A note on this clone: Other DNA sequences in this specimen translate into the identical CDR3. The CDR3 spells CATRGGGQPQHF. CDR3 sequence (DNA): TGTGCCACCAGAGGGGGAGGGCAGCCCCAGCATTTT. The chain is built from TRBV15 and TRBJ1-5; TRBD1 is a possible D gene (6 bases). Germline assignment: CDR1 LNHNV and CDR2 YYDKDF (reference sequence). V lost 6 bases to trimming and J lost 7 bases, with 10 bases between them. This CDR3 region has 12 residues.

The rearrangement links TRBV30 to TRBJ2-5; the D gene is possibly TRBD1 (6 bases). Germline-derived CDR1 and CDR2 are GTSNPN and SVGIG (reference sequence). Trimming stripped 2 bases from V and 1 base from J, with 14 bases between. The CDR3 has 15 residues. The CDR3 protein is CAWSPLGTPQETQYF. For the CDR3, the DNA is TGTGCCTGGAGTCCACTCGGGACACCCCAAGAGACCCAGTACTTC.

This clone has more than one count but fewer than ten. Here the CDR3 reads CASSLGTYSTDTQYF. CDR3 sequence (DNA): TGTGCCAGCAGCTTAGGGACATATAGCACAGATACGCAGTATTTT. This chain uses TRBV5-6 with TRBJ2-3; D might be TRBD1 (6 bases). Trimming cost V 2 bases and J 0 bases, with 10 bases left between them. This CDR3 has 15 residues. Germline values: CDR1 SGHDT, CDR2 YYEEEE.

This chain connects TRBV19 to TRBJ2-3; D perhaps matches TRBD2 (5 bases). This CDR3 has 14 amino acids. V lost 7 bases to trimming and J lost 4 bases, with 15 bases between them. Germline V lookup: CDR1 LNHDA, CDR2 SQIVND (reference sequence). CDR3 region: CASNPQRAPDTQYF. The DNA of the CDR3 is TGTGCCAGTAACCCCCAGAGGGCTCCAGATACGCAGTATTTT.

V and J are TRBV7-9 and TRBJ2-1, with a tentative D call TRBD2 (6 bases). V lost 5 bases and J 6 bases, leaving 11 bases between the germline ends. In germline, CDR1 is SEHNR, CDR2 FQNEAQ (reference sequence). The CDR3 extends over 13 amino acids. The CDR3 reads CASSRGLANEQFF. CDR3 coding DNA: TGTGCCAGCAGCAGGGGACTCGCCAATGAGCAGTTCTTC. The whole variable domain, remainder taken from reference TRBV7-9 and TRBJ2-1, is DTGVSQNPRHKITKRGQNVTFRCDPISEHNRLYWYRQTLGQGPEFLTYFQNEAQLEKSRLLSDRFSAERPKGSFSTLEIQRTEQGDSAMYLCASSRGLANEQFFGPGTRLTVL.

This chain joins TRBV11-2 and TRBJ2-5; 9 nucleotides match TRBD2. J lost 5 bases, V lost 3 bases, and 13 bases had no gene match. CDR1 is SGHAT and CDR2 is FQNNGV in the germline V gene. This CDR3 has 17 amino acids. The CDR3 DNA reads TGTGCCAGCAGCTTCGGTGGTGGCGGGAGGGCCCGGGAGACCCAGTACTTC. Its protein is CASSFGGGGRARETQYF.

This sequence joins TRBV29-1 and TRBJ2-2; D gene unclear. This CDR3 region has 13 residues. Germline V CDR1 and CDR2: SQVTM, ANQGSEA. The ends were cut back, 2 bases at V and 0 bases at J, with 4 bases in the middle. CDR3 amino acids: CSVEPANTGELFF. In nucleotides, the CDR3 is TGCAGCGTTGAACCTGCGAACACCGGGGAGCTGTTTTTT.

This chain joins TRBV15 and TRBJ1-5; TRBD1 matches 8 bases. This CDR3 is 18 amino acids long. Losses at the gene ends were 3 bases for V and 0 bases for J; bases not matched to a gene: 10. From germline, CDR1 is LNHNV and CDR2 YYDKDF (reference sequence). CDR3 in amino acids: CATSSPLTGVPSNQPQHF. CDR3 nucleotides: TGTGCCACCAGCAGTCCTCTGACAGGGGTACCTAGCAATCAGCCCCAGCATTTT.

This clone was counted between two and nine times. The rearrangement links TRBV19 to TRBJ2-3; tentatively, D is TRBD2 (5 bases). Germline lookup yields CDR1 LNHDA and CDR2 SQIVND (reference sequence). The length of the CDR3 is 13 residues. V lost 2 bases to trimming and J lost 6 bases, with 9 bases between them. In DNA form, the CDR3 reads TGTGCCAGTAGTATAACAAGCGGCGATACGCAGTATTTT. This gives the protein CASSITSGDTQYF.

The rearrangement joins TRBV7-3 to TRBJ2-5, with D uncertain. This CDR3 spans 13 amino acids. The germline V and J ends were trimmed by 3 bases and 4 bases, with 9 bases remaining between them. Germline V gives CDR1 SGHTA, CDR2 FQGTGA. The CDR3 loop reads CASSFEAGETQYF. The CDR3 DNA is TGTGCCAGCAGCTTCGAGGCCGGAGAGACCCAGTACTTC.

The chain couples TRBV19 to TRBJ1-4; 10 bases agree with TRBD1. This CDR3 has 15 residues. CDR1 and CDR2 from the germline V gene are LNHDA and SQIVND (reference sequence). The ends lost 3 bases at V and 7 bases at J; junction bases unmatched: 5. CDR3 coding DNA: TGTGCCAGTAGTATGGGGCGGGACAGGGGTGAAAAACTGTTTTTT. Protein: CASSMGRDRGEKLFF.

The chain is built from TRBV29-1 and TRBJ2-5; 11 nucleotides match TRBD2. J gave up 5 bases and V 5 bases, and 7 bases lay outside the gene matches. This CDR3 is 14 amino acids long. Germline assignment: CDR1 SQVTM and CDR2 ANQGSEA. The chain's CDR3 is CSVTSGSWEETQYF. Written as DNA, the CDR3 is TGCAGCGTTACTAGCGGGAGTTGGGAGGAGACCCAGTACTTC.

The chain joins TRBV9 to TRBJ2-1, with TRBD2 as a possible D gene (6 bases). Germline CDR1 reads SGDLS; CDR2 reads YYNGEE. This CDR3 comprises 14 residues. The ends were cut back, 2 bases at V and 7 bases at J, with 13 bases in the middle. The DNA of the CDR3 is TGTGCCAGCAGCGTGGGTGGGAGGTGGAATGAGCAGTTCTTC. It is translated as CASSVGGRWNEQFF.

V is TRBV9 and J is TRBJ2-2; D gene uncertain. Per germline, CDR1 SGDLS and CDR2 YYNGEE. The CDR3 extends over 15 amino acids. V lost 7 bases and J lost 3, with 16 bases in between. The CDR3 protein is CASLPWRRDTGELFF. The CDR3 DNA reads as TGTGCCAGCCTTCCTTGGCGGCGAGACACCGGGGAGCTGTTTTTT.

This chain uses TRBV4-1 with TRBJ2-7; perhaps TRBD1 as D (5 bases). The CDR3 runs 15 residues. Germline CDR1 is MGHRA and CDR2 is YSYEKL. Trimming removed 4 bases from V and 3 bases from J, with 16 bases in between. The CDR3 loop is CASSPLIGQGYEQYF. The CDR3, as DNA: TGCGCCAGCAGCCCCTTGATCGGCCAGGGCTACGAGCAGTACTTC.

The chain couples TRBV2 to TRBJ2-3; 7 positions match TRBD2. Germline V gene data show CDR1 as SNHLY and CDR2 as FYNNEI. This CDR3 spans 13 amino acids. The trim removed 7 bases at V and 1 base at J, leaving 2 bases unmatched. CDR3 sequence (DNA): TGTGCCAGCAAAACTAGCGGCACAGATACGCAGTATTTT. This sequence encodes CASKTSGTDTQYF. Together with reference TRBV2 and TRBJ2-3, the CDR3 gives the full variable domain: EPEVTQTPSHQVTQMGQEVILRCVPISNHLYFYWYRQILGQKVEFLVSFYNNEISEKSEIFDDQFSVERPDGSNFTLKIRSTKLEDSAMYFCASKTSGTDTQYFGPGTRLTVL.

The J gene is TRBJ2-2, the V gene TRBV6-1, with D tentatively TRBD2 (5 bases). Germline V lookup: CDR1 MNHNS, CDR2 SASEGT. CDR3 length: 15 residues. The germline V and J ends were trimmed by 0 bases and 2 bases, with 7 bases remaining between them. The CDR3 DNA reads as TGTGCCAGCAGTGAAGCAGGGAGAAACACCGGGGAGCTGTTTTTT. It specifies CASSEAGRNTGELFF.

The chain has TRBV5-1 and TRBJ1-2; TRBD1 aligns across 7 bases. V gave up 3 bases and J gave up 2 bases; unmatched junction bases: 4. This CDR3 spans 14 amino acids. In germline, CDR1 is SGHRS, CDR2 YFSETQ. CDR3 sequence: CASSSGTANYGYTF. DNA of the CDR3: TGCGCCAGCAGCTCCGGGACAGCCAACTATGGCTACACCTTC.

The V gene is TRBV7-2, the J gene TRBJ2-5, with 7 bases matching TRBD2. CDR1 is SGHTA, CDR2 FQGNSA, per germline. With 5 bases clipped from V and 6 bases from J, the junction kept 21 bases outside the gene matches. The CDR3 sequence is 18 residues long. The CDR3 nucleotides are TGTGCCAGCAGCCAGCAGAGTCATGCTAGCGGTTTACAAAAGACCCAGTACTTC. Protein product: CASSQQSHASGLQKTQYF.

The genes are TRBV27 and TRBJ2-5, with D uncertain. From germline, CDR1 is MNHEY and CDR2 SMNVEV (reference sequence). The CDR3 consists of 14 residues. V lost 3 bases and J lost 6, with 14 bases in between. This chain's CDR3 is CASSFTEYDQTQYF. For the CDR3, the DNA is TGTGCCAGCAGTTTCACAGAGTACGACCAGACCCAGTACTTC.